Listed here are 7 T cell receptor beta chains from one sample, sequenced in a study of CD8+ T cells in alopecia areata. The treatment is: oral pan-JAK inhibitor, 5-10 mg twice daily. Following extraction, RNA underwent reverse transcription to cDNA, which served as the sequencing template. Produced via immunoSEQ multiplex PCR; TCRdb's table is partial and in-frame only. The sample has about 64,000 clones, about 45% seen once. Source: CD8+ T cells sorted from blood, taken at approximately week 36, from a patient treated with tofacitinib. The receptor set was obtained from a human donor with alopecia areata.

This clone was detected a few times. The CDR3 loop reads CSGKQGYNEQFF. The CDR3 bases are TGCAGCGGCAAACAGGGGTACAATGAGCAGTTCTTC. The chain recombines TRBV29-1 with TRBJ2-1; the match to TRBD1 covers 7 bases. This CDR3 comprises 12 residues. V dropped 7 bases and J dropped 4; count of bases not matched to a gene: 4. Looked up from germline, CDR1 is SQVTM and CDR2 is ANQGSEA.

The chain is built from TRBV29-1 and TRBJ2-1; possibly TRBD2 for D (5 bases). CDR3 length equals 15 residues. The germline CDR1 and CDR2 sequences are SQVTM and ANQGSEA. V shed 6 bases and J shed 2 bases, with 17 bases lying between them. CDR3 amino acids: CSVEGTRTPYNEQFF. Written as DNA, the CDR3 is TGCAGCGTCGAGGGTACTAGGACCCCCTACAATGAGCAGTTCTTC.

The chain is built from TRBV7-9 and TRBJ1-2; maybe TRBD1 (5 bases). Between the trimmed V and J ends, which lost 4 bases and 4 bases, there was a span of 10 bases. Germline V gene sequence: CDR1 SEHNR, CDR2 FQNEAQ (reference sequence). The CDR3 runs to 13 residues. As DNA, the CDR3 is TGTGCCAGCAGCTCCGCGGGACTCTATGGCTACACCTTC. Protein product: CASSSAGLYGYTF.

This clone was seen just once. The rearrangement links TRBV7-3 to TRBJ2-7; D is unclear. V dropped 2 bases and J dropped 3 bases, with 14 bases sitting between them. The CDR3 runs 15 residues. CDR1 and CDR2 (germline): SGHTA, FQGTGA. CDR3 residues: CASSLVERPCYEQYF. DNA for the CDR3: TGTGCCAGCAGCTTAGTCGAGCGTCCTTGCTACGAGCAGTACTTC.

This clone has more than one count but fewer than ten. Additional DNA sequences in this sample encode the identical CDR3. J is TRBJ1-2 and V is TRBV29-1; perhaps TRBD1 as D (5 bases). CDR3 length: 12 amino acids. Trimming pared 6 bases from V and 2 bases from J, leaving 10 bases between. Germline V lookup: CDR1 SQVTM, CDR2 ANQGSEA. In DNA form, the CDR3 reads TGCAGCGTAACGACAGACAACTATGGCTACACCTTC. Translation: CSVTTDNYGYTF.

This clone was observed a few times. V is TRBV7-6 and J is TRBJ2-7, with 7 positions matching TRBD1. This CDR3 contains 13 residues. CDR1 and CDR2 (germline): SGHVS, FNYEAQ. After removal of 3 bases from V and 6 bases from J, the junction contained 5 bases not matched to a gene. CDR3 loop: CASSFRDSGEQYF. The CDR3 nucleotides read TGTGCCAGCAGCTTTAGGGACAGCGGCGAGCAGTACTTC.

The V and J genes are TRBV27 and TRBJ1-1, with D maybe TRBD1 (6 bases). V was shortened by 3 bases and J by 4 bases, with 9 bases between the two germline ends. The CDR3 contains 13 residues. The V gene's germline CDR1 is MNHEY and CDR2 SMNVEV (reference sequence). DNA for the CDR3: TGTGCCAGCAGTTTTCAGGGGACCACTGAAGCTTTCTTT. This gives the protein CASSFQGTTEAFF.